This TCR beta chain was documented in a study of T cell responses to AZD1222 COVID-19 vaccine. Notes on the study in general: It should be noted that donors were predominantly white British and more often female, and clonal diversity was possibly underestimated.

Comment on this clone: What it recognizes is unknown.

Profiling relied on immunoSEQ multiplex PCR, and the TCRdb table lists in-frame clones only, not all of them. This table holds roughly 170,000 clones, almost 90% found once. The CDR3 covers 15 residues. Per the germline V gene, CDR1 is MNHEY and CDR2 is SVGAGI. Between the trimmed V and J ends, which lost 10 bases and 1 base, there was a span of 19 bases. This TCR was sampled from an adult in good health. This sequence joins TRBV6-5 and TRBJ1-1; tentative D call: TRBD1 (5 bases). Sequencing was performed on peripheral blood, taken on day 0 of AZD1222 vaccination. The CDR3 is CATLRAGQANTEAFF. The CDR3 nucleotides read TGTGCCACGCTAAGGGCGGGGCAGGCGAACACTGAAGCTTTCTTT.